This record covers a single T cell receptor (beta chain). Its antigen is currently unknown. This sample is part of a study of post-analysis software for immune sequencing data. Study context: Clinical courses comprised relapsing-remitting, secondary progressive and progressive-relapsing multiple sclerosis. Study-level points and caveats: With TRBV5-6, TRBV5-1 and TRBV20-1 included, roughly five TRBV segments were more frequent in patients than in controls. The normalized Chao1 diversity of multiple sclerosis patients was significantly lower than that of controls. Samples sharing a preparation batch grouped tightly together when assessed by F measure.

cDNA libraries of TCR beta carried unique molecular identifiers. Some 500,000 cDNA molecules were obtained from approximately 0.91 to 9.4 million T cells. TCRdb re-analysed the PCR reads in MiXCR, keeping a single row per CDR3 protein. The data hold approximately 660,000 distinct CDR3 sequences, with 59% observed a single time. The V segment lost 4 bases and the J segment 8 bases; nucleotides outside the gene matches: 11. There are 15 residues in the CDR3. CDR1 and CDR2 (germline): SGHTA, FQGTGA. The sequence was collected from a girl aged 2 to 9 with multiple sclerosis. This sequence joins TRBV7-3 and TRBJ2-1; 7 nucleotides match TRBD2. What was sequenced was blood. The CDR3 nucleotides read TGTGCCAGCAGCTCCCGCGCGGGAGTGAGAGATGAGCAGTTCTTC. This encodes CASSSRAGVRDEQFF.